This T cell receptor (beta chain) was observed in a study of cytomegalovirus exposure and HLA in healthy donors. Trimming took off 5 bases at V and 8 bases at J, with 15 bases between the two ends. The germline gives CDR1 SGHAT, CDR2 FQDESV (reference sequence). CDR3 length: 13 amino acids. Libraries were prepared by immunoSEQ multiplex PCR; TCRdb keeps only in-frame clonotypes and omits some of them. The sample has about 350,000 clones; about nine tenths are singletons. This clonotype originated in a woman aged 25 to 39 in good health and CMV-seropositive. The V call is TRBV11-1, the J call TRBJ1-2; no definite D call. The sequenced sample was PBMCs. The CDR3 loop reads CASSRDTSGGYTF. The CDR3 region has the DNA TGTGCCAGCAGCCGCGACACCTCCGGCGGCTACACCTTC.